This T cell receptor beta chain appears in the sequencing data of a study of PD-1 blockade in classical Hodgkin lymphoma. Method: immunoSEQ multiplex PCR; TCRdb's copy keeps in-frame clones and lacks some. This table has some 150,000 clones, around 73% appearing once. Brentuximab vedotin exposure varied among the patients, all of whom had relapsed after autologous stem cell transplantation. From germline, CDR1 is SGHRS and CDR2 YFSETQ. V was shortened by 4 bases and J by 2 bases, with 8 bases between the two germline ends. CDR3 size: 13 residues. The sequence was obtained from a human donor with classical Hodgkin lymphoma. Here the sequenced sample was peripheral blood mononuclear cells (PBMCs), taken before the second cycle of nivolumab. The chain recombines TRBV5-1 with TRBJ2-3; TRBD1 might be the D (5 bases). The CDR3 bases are TGCGCCAGCAGCCGGACACCCACAGATACGCAGTATTTT. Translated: CASSRTPTDTQYF.